This T cell receptor beta chain was observed in a study of patients and donors after allogeneic stem cell transplantation. TCRdb used MiXCR to reprocess the RT-PCR reads, holding one entry per CDR3 protein. This table has some 880,000 distinct CDR3 sequences, 18% appearing once. CDR3 length: 13 residues. Per the germline V gene, CDR1 is SQVTM and CDR2 is ANQGSEA. The J segment lost 4 bases and the V segment lost 6 bases, leaving 8 bases of the junction unmatched. This clonotype was found a few times. The receptor was isolated from a human donor who was either an allogeneic HSCT recipient or a stem cell or donor lymphocyte infusion donor (not recorded which). It is not recorded whose cells these are; they may come from a transplant donor. Sequencing was performed on blood, either unsorted or a sorted T cell fraction (not recorded which). The V gene is TRBV29-1, the J gene TRBJ1-1, with TRBD1 matching 7 bases. CDR3 amino acids: CSVGNRGGTEAFF. The CDR3 DNA follows: TGCAGCGTGGGGAACAGGGGAGGCACTGAAGCTTTCTTT. The complete variable domain, with remaining parts taken from reference TRBV29-1 and TRBJ1-1, reads SAVISQKPSRDICQRGTSLTIQCQVDSQVTMMFWYRQQPGQSLTLIATANQGSEATYESGFVIDKFPISRPNLTFSTLTVSNMSPEDSSIYLCSVGNRGGTEAFFGQGTRLTVV.